The T cell receptor beta chain under discussion was sequenced for a study of cytomegalovirus exposure and HLA in healthy donors (dated by TCRdb to 2016 to 2017). Study-wide context: According to an earlier analysis of a few hundred of the donors, about 179 million T cells yielded 120 million or so unique TCR beta sequences and around 280 Gb of sequence data. To predict cytomegalovirus infection status, the study combined high-throughput TCR immunosequencing, statistical association of individual TCRs with disease status, and machine learning. Roughly 5 DR-DQ haplotypes were treated as single units for association and clustering because of strong linkage in the cohort. The genetic ancestry cluster associated with self-reported Caucasian donors included over 65% of the 350 to 500 genotyped donors. Approximately 300 gigabases of sequencing data and 75 million to 85 million unique TCR sequences made up an early release that covered 500 to 650 HLA-typed donors. The study used immunosequencing to profile the T cell repertoires of hundreds of subjects and linked those repertoires to cytomegalovirus serostatus. Alongside the repertoire data, information on donor age, sex, ethnicity and CMV serostatus was compiled. Every discovery cohort repertoire had been produced on one sequencing platform. An earlier analysis of around 580 of the donors used high-throughput TCR beta sequencing to judge whether each TCR beta V gene segment behaved as functional or pseudogenic. Rather than using new phenotypic data, the later analysis identified candidate immune exposures from TCR beta sequences and from how often those sequences occurred across donors. Genome-wide SNP genotypes for about 65% of the roughly 670 donors were used in a later genetic analysis, which treated that subset as a discovery cohort. Among 398 genotyped donors of the cohort, an average of approximately 220,000 unique TCR beta nucleotide sequences was sequenced per donor, of which about 18% were non-productive. In a later analysis, previously published TCR beta repertoires from 500 to 750 donors were re-analyzed and high-resolution HLA genotyping was added so that TCR occurrence patterns could be studied. Typing coverage varied by locus: roughly 629-640 donors for A, B, C, DRB1 and DQB1; 522 for DQA1; around 610 for DPA1; 450 to 480 for DPB1. The aim of the study was to test whether cataloging public T cell receptors could identify signatures of past pathogen exposure. In addition to the first cohort of 666 subjects, a separate validation cohort of about 120 different subjects was used. Class I and class II HLA loci were covered by the typing at four-digit resolution. The research as a whole found: In a later genetic analysis, a missense DCLRE1C variant was associated with V-gene and J-gene trimming of TCR beta chains, and the association was replicated in an independent cohort. Broadly in line with IMGT annotations, most TCR beta V segments showed up in productive rearrangements about 87% or about 30% of the time in an earlier analysis of several hundred of the donors. In this cohort, only TCR beta chains were sequenced, and detectable features were limited by the absence of alpha or paired-chain data. In a later analysis, HLA-associated TCR beta chains were found to be more clonally expanded and to have lower generation probabilities than equally common non-associated chains. The sequencing pipeline was judged likely to have produced a cluster of highly shared sequence variants as a technical artifact. Cytomegalovirus status was reported to be diagnosed by the classifier with high specificity and sensitivity in both the original and validation cohorts. Three of the identified cytomegalovirus-associated TCR beta chains were confirmed in vitro to be specific for cytomegalovirus antigens. Most CMV-associated TCR beta chains appeared to be HLA-restricted in a later analysis, and the HLA associations seemed to be driven largely by CMV exposure. According to a later genetic analysis, donors in an Asian-associated ancestry cluster had fewer N-insertions in productive TCRs than the roughly 670-donor mean. Some IMGT-functional V segments, including TRBV6-2 and TRBV6-3, could not be told apart with the 87-base-pair reads, so those segments were excluded. According to a later analysis, TCR association rates differed among HLA loci, with DRB1 alleles showing the most associated TCRs and HLA-C alleles showing the fewest. A total of 150 to 200 TCR beta chains were listed by the study as associated with cytomegalovirus. A later analysis associated approximately 17,000 TCR beta sequences with specific HLA alleles at a false discovery rate of 0.05. Across donors, most TCR sequences were observed very rarely, whereas some public TCRs were present in many individuals. Correlated functional status among segregating V segments might be attributable to linkage disequilibrium, but an unknown experimental factor could not be ruled out. Assigning TCR associations to individual alleles was difficult when HLA alleles, especially DR and DQ, strongly co-occurred. The presence/absence analyses assumed that sequencing depth was roughly uniform across donors, and that assumption may not be true. Because counts were too low, seventeen rarely observed V segments, including chromosome 9 orphons, were excluded from the earlier analysis of 587 of the donors. CMV serostatus was the only immune exposure information available for the cohort. A further reported finding was that TCR beta sequences accurately predicted the HLA-A and HLA-B alleles for most subjects in the first cohort. Several of the top co-occurrence clusters appeared to be linked to parvovirus B19, influenza, CMV and Epstein-Barr virus, according to a later analysis. Because HLA typing was unavailable for some donors at each locus, only the typed subset was used in association tests. According to the authors, the approach could potentially be generalized to other disease states and immunological phenotypes.

Comment on this clone: Its specific antigen is unknown. Per-nucleotide qualities are absent, and no much larger clonotype sits a single base away.

In total, just over 650 healthy bone marrow donors made up the cohort. At the time of sampling, all cohort members were nominally healthy, though unrecorded immune exposures were likely present. The donor tested CMV seropositive and was one of the 289 seropositive cohort members. Each donor provided a peripheral blood sample, and peripheral blood mononuclear cells were used for TCR beta sequencing. Genomic DNA extraction from the blood cell samples was performed with the Qiagen DNeasy Blood Extraction Kit. Library generation was performed with the immunoSEQ multiplex PCR assay. For the multiplex PCR, a mixture combining 60 forward primers for TCR Vbeta segments and 13 reverse primers for TCR Jbeta segments was used. A multiplex PCR assay on genomic DNA amplified the CDR3 region of rearranged TCR beta genes. The amplified TCR beta libraries were sequenced on the Illumina HiSeq System as 87-base-pair reads. The original pipeline was this. A later analysis tallied some 79 million unique TCR beta chains across the 550 to 850 repertoires, and 10 million to 11 million of those chains were shared by two or more donors. To remove PCR and sequencing errors, raw reads were error-corrected and collapsed into unique sequences using a nearest-neighbor algorithm that merged closely related sequences. CDR3 sequences were aligned to IMGT reference sequences to assign V, D and J gene segments. Each retained sequence needed at least a six-nucleotide match to both a V gene segment and a J gene segment. A rearrangement counted as productive if the CDR3 had no stop codons and remained in frame with V and J, and every other rearrangement counted as non-productive. CDR3 was defined by IMGT convention, running from the second conserved V-encoded cysteine to the conserved J-encoded phenylalanine. The earlier analysis of about 610 of the donors excluded sequences that lacked an unambiguous match to a single V gene segment. An earlier analysis of 587 of the donors classified V segments as functional when productive rearrangements were above 56.7% and as segregating when the standard deviation between donors was above 5%. A statistical classification framework was developed to diagnose cytomegalovirus status using the catalog of TCR beta chain sequences. In a later analysis, TCR nucleotide sequences were compared against IMGT/GENE-DB human TR gene sequences so that V and J genes could be assigned. A later analysis assigned CDR3 sequences and most-parsimonious VDJ recombination scenarios with the TCRdist pipeline. In a later analysis, every TCR beta chain was defined by the combination of its CDR3 amino acid sequence and its V-gene family, and reads without a unique V-gene family were dropped. As a way to deal with suspected cross-contamination and a sequencing artifact, a later analysis dropped 592 nucleotide sequences that were highly shared and had low generation probability. In a later analysis, a clonal expansion index was calculated for each public chain from normalized within-repertoire ranks of inferred template counts. A later analysis computed generation probabilities with a VDJ recombination model fitted to out-of-frame rearrangements, and checked the results against IGoR. In a later analysis, TCR-TCR, TCR-HLA and TCR-CMV co-occurrence was scored with hypergeometric tests, and a repertoire-size bias correction was applied to TCR pairs. False discovery rates were estimated in a later analysis by permuting HLA or CMV assignments 20 times. In a later analysis, co-occurring TCRs were grouped with DBSCAN, and TCRdist sequence similarity was added when clustering was performed within HLA-allele-positive subsets. Repertoires with fewer than 30,000 or more than 120,000 public chains were left out of co-occurrence clustering, as were five repertoires with anomalous nucleotide sharing. TCRdb re-hosts the immuneACCESS table, in-frame sequences only. Its copies lack some clones; in the studies checked, an unresolved V gene accounts for under half of them, and the cause for the rest is not known. V and J calls and clone size follow that table, whereas D and trimming were derived from the DNA. Present in this sample are over 150,000 clones, around 83% of which were seen just once. Together, the top ten hold 1% to 1.5% of the sample.

Including cysteine and phenylalanine, the CDR3 has 13 amino acids. CDR3 DNA only is kept here, 39 bases in frame from base 1. CDR1 and CDR2 were assigned from the germline V gene as SQVTM and ANQGSEA. V gives up 4 bases and J gives up 1 base, and the segment between their germline ends measures 8 bases. This receptor was obtained from a girl aged 2-9 years in good health and CMV-seropositive. The sample was PBMCs. The rearranged chain carries TRBV29-1 and TRBJ1-3; there is no confident call for the D gene. Here is the DNA: TGCAGCGTTGGTGTGCAGTCTGGAAACACCATATATTTT. It codes for CSVGVQSGNTIYF.